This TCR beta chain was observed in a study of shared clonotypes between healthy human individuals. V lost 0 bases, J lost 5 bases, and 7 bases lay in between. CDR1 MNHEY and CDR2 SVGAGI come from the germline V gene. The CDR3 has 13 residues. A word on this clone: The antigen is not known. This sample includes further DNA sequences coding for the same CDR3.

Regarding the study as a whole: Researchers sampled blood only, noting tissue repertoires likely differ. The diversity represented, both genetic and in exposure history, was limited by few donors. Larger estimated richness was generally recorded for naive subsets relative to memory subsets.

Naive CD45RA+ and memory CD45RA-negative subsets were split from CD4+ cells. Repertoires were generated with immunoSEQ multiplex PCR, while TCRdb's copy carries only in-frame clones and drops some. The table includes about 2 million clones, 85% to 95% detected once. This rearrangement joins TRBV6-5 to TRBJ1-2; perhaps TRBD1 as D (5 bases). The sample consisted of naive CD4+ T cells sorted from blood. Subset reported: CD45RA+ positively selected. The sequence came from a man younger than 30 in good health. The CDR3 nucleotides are TGTGCCAGCAGTTACTCCGGGACTTATGGCTACACCTTC. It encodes CASSYSGTYGYTF.